Below, 21 T cell receptor beta chains from the same sample are listed, as sequenced in a study of shared clonotypes between healthy human individuals. Using immunoSEQ multiplex PCR, the repertoire was profiled, and TCRdb retains in-frame clones only, with some absent. Here the sample spans around 2,100,000 clones, about 95% being singletons. In the naive CD8 group, cells lacked CD45RO and were positively selected for CCR7, so terminally differentiated effector memory CD45RA+ cells were left out. Sample: naive CD8+ T cells sorted from blood. Receptors originate from a man between 18 and 35 years old in good health.

V is TRBV6-5 and J is TRBJ1-1; TRBD1 is a possible D gene (5 bases). The CDR3 is 12 residues long. Trimming shortened V by 6 bases and J by 8 bases, and 13 bases separated the two germline ends. Germline CDR1 reads MNHEY; CDR2 reads SVGAGI. The CDR3 spells CASSLDGAEAFF. The CDR3 nucleotides are TGTGCCAGCAGCCTGGACGGGGCCGAAGCTTTCTTT.

The chain carries TRBV6-4 and TRBJ2-2, with D tentatively TRBD1 (5 bases). Trimming cost V 3 bases and J 5 bases, with 7 bases left between them. This CDR3 is built from 13 residues. Germline V gene data show CDR1 as MRHNA and CDR2 as SNTAGT. The DNA for the CDR3 is TGTGCCAGCAGTGAGTCAGGGACCGGGGAGCTGTTTTTT. Translating it yields CASSESGTGELFF.

This rearrangement joins TRBV30 to TRBJ2-3; the match to TRBD2 covers 12 bases. With 0 bases clipped from V and 4 bases from J, the junction kept 5 bases outside the gene matches. The germline V gene encodes CDR1 GTSNPN and CDR2 SVGIG (reference sequence). The CDR3 contains 16 residues. CDR3 amino acids: CAWSVLAGGFADTQYF. The CDR3 region has the DNA TGTGCCTGGAGTGTTCTAGCGGGAGGGTTTGCAGATACGCAGTATTTT.

This clone was observed a few times. The J gene is TRBJ2-1, the V gene TRBV14, with D perhaps being TRBD1 or TRBD2 (5 bases each). Germline assignment: CDR1 SGHDN and CDR2 FVKESK. The CDR3 is made up of 13 amino acids. V was shortened by 1 base and J by 12 bases, with 13 bases between the two germline ends. The CDR3 DNA reads as TGTGCCAGCAGCCAAGTGGACGGGACCTCGCAGTTCTTC. Protein product: CASSQVDGTSQFF.

The V gene is TRBV5-8, the J gene TRBJ2-7; D not certain. The CDR3 runs 12 residues. Deletions cut 2 bases from V and 5 bases from J, with 8 bases between. CDR1 SGHTS and CDR2 YDEGEE come from the germline V gene. In nucleotides, the CDR3 is TGTGCCAGCAGCTTCCTCATCCACGAGCAGTACTTC. It specifies CASSFLIHEQYF.

The CDR3 spells CASSRAHTDTQYF. CDR3 DNA sequence: TGTGCCAGTAGTAGAGCTCACACAGATACGCAGTATTTT. The rearrangement links TRBV19 to TRBJ2-3; the D is unclear. V was pared by 4 bases and J by 2 bases, with 7 bases between. Germline-derived CDR1 and CDR2 are LNHDA and SQIVND (reference sequence). The CDR3 totals 13 residues.

The V call is TRBV13, the J call TRBJ1-2; 7 positions match TRBD1. Germline V CDR1 and CDR2: PRHDT, FYEKMQ (reference sequence). The CDR3 consists of 14 residues. V shed 4 bases, J shed 4 bases, and the junction held 6 bases outside the gene matches. The CDR3 nucleotides read TGTGCCAGCAGCTGGGGGACAGCCATCTATGGCTACACCTTC. Translating it yields CASSWGTAIYGYTF. Supplemented by reference TRBV13 and TRBJ1-2, the full variable domain reads AAGVIQSPRHLIKEKRETATLKCYPIPRHDTVYWYQQGPGQDPQFLISFYEKMQSDKGSIPDRFSAQQFSDYHSELNMSSLELGDSALYFCASSWGTAIYGYTFGSGTRLTVV.

This chain links TRBV11-1 with TRBJ1-1, with 8 nucleotides matching TRBD1. The CDR3 runs 14 residues. Trimming removed 5 bases from V and 3 bases from J; junction bases left unmatched: 5. The germline V gene encodes CDR1 SGHAT and CDR2 FQDESV (reference sequence). CDR3 in DNA: TGTGCCAGCAGCCCCGACAGGGGATACACTGAAGCTTTCTTT. Translated, it gives CASSPDRGYTEAFF.

The genes are TRBV15 and TRBJ2-5; D remains unclear. This CDR3 has 12 amino acids. CDR1 is LNHNV and CDR2 is YYDKDF in the germline V gene (reference sequence). With 3 bases removed from V and 4 bases from J, the gap between germline ends came to 6 bases. CDR3 amino acids: CATSSPPETQYF. The CDR3 coding sequence is TGTGCCACCAGCAGCCCCCCAGAGACCCAGTACTTC.

The chain carries TRBV7-9 and TRBJ2-3; D unclear. Germline loops: CDR1 SEHNR, CDR2 FQNEAQ (reference sequence). The V and J ends lost 4 bases and 0 bases respectively, with 8 bases between them. The CDR3 is 14 residues long. The CDR3 coding sequence is TGTGCCAGCAGCTACGGATATAGCACAGATACGCAGTATTTT. Encoded protein: CASSYGYSTDTQYF.

As regards this clone: Other DNA sequences in this specimen translate into the identical CDR3. The chain links TRBV28 to TRBJ1-5, with D possibly TRBD1 on 5 matching bases. Germline lookup yields CDR1 MDHEN and CDR2 SYDVKM. This CDR3 spans 15 amino acids. Trimming left V 3 bases short and J 1 base short, with 10 bases between. CDR3 sequence reads: CASSFVGGSNQPQHF. Here the CDR3 DNA reads TGTGCCAGCAGTTTTGTGGGGGGAAGCAATCAGCCCCAGCATTTT.

Points on this clone: Additional DNA sequences in this sample encode the identical CDR3. The chain links TRBV9 to TRBJ2-7; D perhaps matches TRBD2 (5 bases). The ends were cut back, 0 bases at V and 3 bases at J, with 10 bases in the middle. The CDR3 length is 14 residues. From germline, CDR1 is SGDLS and CDR2 YYNGEE. CDR3 coding DNA: TGTGCCAGCAGCGTAGGGGGAGCGGTCTACGAGCAGTACTTC. It encodes CASSVGGAVYEQYF. Together with reference TRBV9 and TRBJ2-7, the CDR3 gives the full variable domain: DSGVTQTPKHLITATGQRVTLRCSPRSGDLSVYWYQQSLDQGLQFLIQYYNGEERAKGNILERFSAQQFPDLHSELNLSSLELGDSALYFCASSVGGAVYEQYFGPGTRLTVT.

V and J are TRBV4-3 and TRBJ2-1, with a weak D call TRBD2 (6 bases). CDR1 and CDR2 from the germline V gene are LGHNA and YSLEER. The CDR3 has 18 amino acids. V lost 2 bases and J 2 bases, leaving 19 bases between the germline ends. CDR3 nucleotides: TGCGCCAGCAGCCAAAACGACCCAGGCGGGAACCCCTACAATGAGCAGTTCTTC. It encodes CASSQNDPGGNPYNEQFF.

The chain is built from TRBV2 and TRBJ1-1; D perhaps matches TRBD1 (5 bases). This CDR3 comprises 13 residues. Germline-derived CDR1 and CDR2 are SNHLY and FYNNEI. V lost 7 bases to trimming and J lost 4 bases, with 13 bases between them. CDR3 sequence reads: CASTGGGSTEAFF. DNA of the CDR3: TGTGCCAGCACTGGGGGTGGGAGCACTGAAGCTTTCTTT.

With regard to this clone: Other nucleotide sequences in the sample specify the same CDR3. This chain uses TRBV11-2 with TRBJ2-7, with D unresolved. Germline values: CDR1 SGHAT, CDR2 FQNNGV. The CDR3 contains 12 residues. The V end was cut by 5 bases, the J end by 0 bases, with 5 bases between. CDR3 sequence reads: CASSPSSYEQYF. The CDR3 DNA is TGTGCCAGCAGCCCCTCCTCCTACGAGCAGTACTTC.

Points on this clone: Other DNA sequences in this sample translate to the same CDR3. This chain joins TRBV9 and TRBJ2-7, with TRBD2 as a possible D gene (6 bases). The CDR3 length is 14 residues. Trimming shortened V by 0 bases and J by 2 bases, and 9 bases separated the two germline ends. The germline CDR1 and CDR2 sequences are SGDLS and YYNGEE. The CDR3 loop is CASSVGGTAYEQYF. Written as DNA, the CDR3 is TGTGCCAGCAGCGTAGGCGGGACTGCCTACGAGCAGTACTTC.

The chain uses TRBV30 and TRBJ2-7; 7 bases map to TRBD2. This CDR3 comprises 12 residues. Per germline, CDR1 GTSNPN and CDR2 SVGIG (reference sequence). J lost 2 bases, V lost 8 bases, and 6 bases had no gene match. The CDR3 DNA reads as TGTGCCCATAGCGGGCCGACCTACGAGCAGTACTTC. Its protein is CAHSGPTYEQYF. The whole variable domain, filled in from reference TRBV30 and TRBJ2-7, reads SQTIHQWPATLVQPVGSPLSLECTVEGTSNPNLYWYRQAAGRGLQLLFYSVGIGQISSEVPQNLSASRPQDRQFILSSKKLLLSDSGFYLCAHSGPTYEQYFGPGTRLTVT.

The V and J genes are TRBV6-1 and TRBJ2-7; D unresolved. The CDR3 has 15 amino acids. The germline V and J ends were trimmed by 2 bases and 1 base, with 12 bases remaining between them. CDR1 and CDR2 from the germline V gene are MNHNS and SASEGT. The CDR3 nucleotides read TGTGCCAGCAGTGAAAGTCTAGTGTTTTCCTACGAGCAGTACTTC. It is translated as CASSESLVFSYEQYF.

The chain has TRBV5-1 and TRBJ2-7; D remains ambiguous. The CDR3 runs 12 residues. CDR1 and CDR2 (germline): SGHRS, YFSETQ. V lost 1 base and J lost 7, with 9 bases in between. The CDR3 region is CASSLNQLEQYF. CDR3 DNA sequence: TGCGCCAGCAGCTTGAATCAGCTTGAGCAGTACTTC.

This chain uses TRBV6-4 with TRBJ2-7; D ambiguous. This CDR3 spans 13 amino acids. Germline assignment: CDR1 MRHNA and CDR2 SNTAGT. V was shortened by 4 bases and J by 6 bases, with 13 bases between the two germline ends. The CDR3 DNA reads as TGTGCCAGCAGTGTACAAACCCCGCGCGAGCAGTACTTC. Protein product: CASSVQTPREQYF.

V and J are TRBV6-1 and TRBJ2-7, with TRBD1 identical over 7 bases. There are 16 residues in the CDR3. Germline CDR1 reads MNHNS; CDR2 reads SASEGT. Trimming at V came to 4 bases and at J to 9 bases, leaving 18 bases not matched to a gene. CDR3 residues: CASSAYPDRPEWGQYF. For the CDR3, the DNA is TGTGCCAGCAGTGCGTACCCGGACAGGCCCGAATGGGGGCAGTACTTC.